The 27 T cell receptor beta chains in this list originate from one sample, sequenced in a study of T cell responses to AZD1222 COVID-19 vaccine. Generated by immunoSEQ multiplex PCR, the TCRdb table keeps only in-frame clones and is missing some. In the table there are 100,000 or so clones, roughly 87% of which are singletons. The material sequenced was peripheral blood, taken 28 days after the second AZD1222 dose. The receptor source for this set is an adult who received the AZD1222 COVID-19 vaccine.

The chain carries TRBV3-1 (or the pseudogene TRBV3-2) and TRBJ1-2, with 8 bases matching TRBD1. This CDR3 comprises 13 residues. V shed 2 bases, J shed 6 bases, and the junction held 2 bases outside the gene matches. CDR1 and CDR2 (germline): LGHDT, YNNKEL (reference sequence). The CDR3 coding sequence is TGTGCCAGCAGCCAAAGGACAGGGAATGGCTACACCTTC. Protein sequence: CASSQRTGNGYTF.

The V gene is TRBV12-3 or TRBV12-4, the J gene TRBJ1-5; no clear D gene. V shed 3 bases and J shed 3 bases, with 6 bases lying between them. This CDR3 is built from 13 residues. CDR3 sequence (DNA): TGTGCCAGCAGTTTCGACGCCAATCAGCCCCAGCATTTT. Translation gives CASSFDANQPQHF.

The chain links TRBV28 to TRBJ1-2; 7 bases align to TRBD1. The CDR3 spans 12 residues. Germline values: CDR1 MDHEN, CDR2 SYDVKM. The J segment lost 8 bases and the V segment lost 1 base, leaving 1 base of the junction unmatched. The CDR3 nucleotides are TGTGCCAGCAGTTTATCAGGGGGGGGCTACACCTTC. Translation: CASSLSGGGYTF.

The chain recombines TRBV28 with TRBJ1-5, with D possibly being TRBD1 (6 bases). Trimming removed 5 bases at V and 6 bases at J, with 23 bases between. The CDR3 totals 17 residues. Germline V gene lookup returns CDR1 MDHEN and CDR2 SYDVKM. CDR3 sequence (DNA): TGTGCCAGCAGTCCGCGAGGAGGGGGGCGGGTCGGTCAGCCCCAGCATTTT. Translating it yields CASSPRGGGRVGQPQHF.

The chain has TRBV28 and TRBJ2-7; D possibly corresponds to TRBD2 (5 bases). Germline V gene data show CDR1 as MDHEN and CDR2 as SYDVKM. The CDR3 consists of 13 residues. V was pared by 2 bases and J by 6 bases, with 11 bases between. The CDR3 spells CASSLEVAGEQYF. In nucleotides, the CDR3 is TGTGCCAGCAGTTTAGAGGTCGCGGGCGAGCAGTACTTC.

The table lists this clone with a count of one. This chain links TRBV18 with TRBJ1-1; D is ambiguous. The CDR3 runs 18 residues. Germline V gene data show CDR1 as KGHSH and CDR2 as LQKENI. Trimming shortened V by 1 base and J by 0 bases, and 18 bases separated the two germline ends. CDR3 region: CASSPRALVKGMNTEAFF. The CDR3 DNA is TGTGCCAGCTCACCACGAGCCTTGGTAAAAGGCATGAACACTGAAGCTTTCTTT.

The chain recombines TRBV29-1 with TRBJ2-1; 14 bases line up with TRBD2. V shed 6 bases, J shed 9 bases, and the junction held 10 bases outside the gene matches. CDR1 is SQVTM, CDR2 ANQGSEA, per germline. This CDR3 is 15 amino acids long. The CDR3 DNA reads TGCAGCGTGCTCCCGGGACTAGCGGGAGAAGGTGAGCAGTTCTTC. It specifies CSVLPGLAGEGEQFF.

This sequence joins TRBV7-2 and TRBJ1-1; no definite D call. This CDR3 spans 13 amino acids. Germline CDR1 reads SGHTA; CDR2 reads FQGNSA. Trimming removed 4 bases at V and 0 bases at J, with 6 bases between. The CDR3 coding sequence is TGTGCCAGCAGCTCCGGGTTGAACACTGAAGCTTTCTTT. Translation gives CASSSGLNTEAFF.

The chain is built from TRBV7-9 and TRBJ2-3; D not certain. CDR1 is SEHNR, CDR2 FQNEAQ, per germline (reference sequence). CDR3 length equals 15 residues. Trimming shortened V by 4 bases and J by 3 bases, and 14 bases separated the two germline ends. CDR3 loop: CASSSLEVTTDTQYF. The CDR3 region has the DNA TGTGCCAGCAGCTCCCTCGAGGTAACGACAGATACGCAGTATTTT.

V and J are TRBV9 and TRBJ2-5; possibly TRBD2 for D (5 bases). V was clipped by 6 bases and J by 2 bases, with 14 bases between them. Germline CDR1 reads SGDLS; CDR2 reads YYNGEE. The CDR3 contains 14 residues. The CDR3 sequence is CASTLTDSQETQYF. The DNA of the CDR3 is TGTGCCAGCACCCTCACGGACTCTCAAGAGACCCAGTACTTC.

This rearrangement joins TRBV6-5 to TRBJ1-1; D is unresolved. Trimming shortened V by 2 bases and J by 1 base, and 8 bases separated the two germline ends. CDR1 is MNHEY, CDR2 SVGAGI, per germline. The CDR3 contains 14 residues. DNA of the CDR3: TGTGCCAGCAGTTACGCCTTGCGGAACACTGAAGCTTTCTTT. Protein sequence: CASSYALRNTEAFF.

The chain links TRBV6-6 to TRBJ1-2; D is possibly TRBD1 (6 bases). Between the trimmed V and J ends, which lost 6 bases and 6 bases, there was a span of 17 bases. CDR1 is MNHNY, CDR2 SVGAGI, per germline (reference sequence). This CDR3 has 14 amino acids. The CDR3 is CASREGDTGHGYTF. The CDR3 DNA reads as TGTGCCAGCAGGGAGGGGGACACAGGGCATGGCTACACCTTC.

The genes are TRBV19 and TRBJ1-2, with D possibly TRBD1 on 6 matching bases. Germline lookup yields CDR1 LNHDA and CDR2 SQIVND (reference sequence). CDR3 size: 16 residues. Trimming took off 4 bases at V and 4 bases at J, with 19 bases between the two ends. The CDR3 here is CASSTLWTVTSYGYTF. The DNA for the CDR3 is TGTGCCAGTAGTACTCTTTGGACAGTCACCTCCTATGGCTACACCTTC.

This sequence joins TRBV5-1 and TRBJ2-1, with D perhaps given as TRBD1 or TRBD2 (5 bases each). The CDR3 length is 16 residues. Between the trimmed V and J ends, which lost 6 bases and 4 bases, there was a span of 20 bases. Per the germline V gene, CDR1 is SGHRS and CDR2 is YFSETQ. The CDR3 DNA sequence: TGCGCCAGCAACCCGACCGGGACCACCCAATACAATGAGCAGTTCTTC. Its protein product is CASNPTGTTQYNEQFF.

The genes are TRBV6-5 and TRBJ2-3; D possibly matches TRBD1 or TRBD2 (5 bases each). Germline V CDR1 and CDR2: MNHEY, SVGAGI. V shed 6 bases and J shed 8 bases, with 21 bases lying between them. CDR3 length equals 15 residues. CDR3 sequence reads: CASRRLGALDGTQYF. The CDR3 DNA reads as TGTGCCAGCAGACGCCTCGGGGCCCTAGACGGTACGCAGTATTTT.

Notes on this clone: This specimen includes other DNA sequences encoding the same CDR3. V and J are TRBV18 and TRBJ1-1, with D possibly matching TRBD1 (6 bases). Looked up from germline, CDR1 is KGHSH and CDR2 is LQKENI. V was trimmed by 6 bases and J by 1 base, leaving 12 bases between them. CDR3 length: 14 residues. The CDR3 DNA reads TGTGCCAGCTCCCCAGGGGCGGGGAACACTGAAGCTTTCTTT. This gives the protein CASSPGAGNTEAFF.

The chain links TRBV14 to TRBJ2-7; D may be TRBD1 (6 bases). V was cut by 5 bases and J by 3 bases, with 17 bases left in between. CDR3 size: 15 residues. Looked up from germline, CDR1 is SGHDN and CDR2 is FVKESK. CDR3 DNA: TGTGCCAGCAGCAGTCCGCCACAGGGCAGCTACGAGCAGTACTTC. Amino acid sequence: CASSSPPQGSYEQYF.

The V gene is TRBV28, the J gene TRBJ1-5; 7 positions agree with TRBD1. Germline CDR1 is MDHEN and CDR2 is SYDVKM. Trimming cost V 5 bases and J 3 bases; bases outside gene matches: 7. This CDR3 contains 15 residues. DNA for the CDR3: TGTGCCAGCAGTCCCTTGGACAGGATCAATCAGCCCCAGCATTTT. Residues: CASSPLDRINQPQHF.

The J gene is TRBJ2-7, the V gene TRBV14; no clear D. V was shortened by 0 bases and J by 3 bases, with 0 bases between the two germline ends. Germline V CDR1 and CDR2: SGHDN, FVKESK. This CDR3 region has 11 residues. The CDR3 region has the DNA TGTGCCAGCAGCCAAGACTACGAGCAGTACTTC. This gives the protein CASSQDYEQYF. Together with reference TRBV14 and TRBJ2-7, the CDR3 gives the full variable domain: EAGVTQFPSHSVIEKGQTVTLRCDPISGHDNLYWYRRVMGKEIKFLLHFVKESKQDESGMPNNRFLAERTGGTYSTLKVQPAELEDSGVYFCASSQDYEQYFGPGTRLTVT.

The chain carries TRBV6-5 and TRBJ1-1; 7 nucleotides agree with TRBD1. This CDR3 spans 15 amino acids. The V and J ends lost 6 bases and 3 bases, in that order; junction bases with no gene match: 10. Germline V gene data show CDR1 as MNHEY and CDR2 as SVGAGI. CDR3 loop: CASRSDRAQYTEAFF. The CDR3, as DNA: TGTGCCAGCAGATCCGACAGGGCTCAGTACACTGAAGCTTTCTTT.

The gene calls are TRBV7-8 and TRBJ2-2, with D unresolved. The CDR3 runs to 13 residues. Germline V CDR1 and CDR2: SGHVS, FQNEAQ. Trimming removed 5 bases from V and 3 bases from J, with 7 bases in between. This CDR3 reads CASSHFDTGELFF. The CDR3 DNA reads TGTGCCAGCAGCCATTTTGACACCGGGGAGCTGTTTTTT.

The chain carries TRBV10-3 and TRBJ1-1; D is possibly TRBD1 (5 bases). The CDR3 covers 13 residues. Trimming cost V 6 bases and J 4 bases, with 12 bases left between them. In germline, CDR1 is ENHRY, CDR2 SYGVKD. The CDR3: CAIRQGQVTEAFF. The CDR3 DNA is TGTGCCATCAGGCAGGGTCAGGTCACTGAAGCTTTCTTT.

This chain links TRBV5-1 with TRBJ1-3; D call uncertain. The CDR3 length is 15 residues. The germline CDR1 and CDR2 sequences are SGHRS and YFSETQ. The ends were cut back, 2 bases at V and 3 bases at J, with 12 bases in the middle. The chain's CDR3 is CASSFSEYNGNTIYF. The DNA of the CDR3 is TGCGCCAGCAGCTTTTCAGAGTATAATGGAAACACCATATATTTT.

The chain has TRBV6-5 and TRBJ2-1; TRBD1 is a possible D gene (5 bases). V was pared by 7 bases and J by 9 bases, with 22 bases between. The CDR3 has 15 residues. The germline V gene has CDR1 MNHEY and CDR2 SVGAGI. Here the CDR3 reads CASKGAGRAVSEQFF. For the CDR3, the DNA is TGTGCCAGCAAAGGCGCAGGCAGGGCTGTGTCTGAGCAGTTCTTC.

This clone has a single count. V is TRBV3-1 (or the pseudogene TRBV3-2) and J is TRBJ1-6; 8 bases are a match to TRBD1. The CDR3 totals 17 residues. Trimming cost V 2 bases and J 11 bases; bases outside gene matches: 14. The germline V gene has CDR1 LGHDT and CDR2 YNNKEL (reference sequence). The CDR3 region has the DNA TGTGCCAGCAGCCAACCTGGGACAGGCGAAAATATAGCACCCCTCCACTTT. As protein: CASSQPGTGENIAPLHF.

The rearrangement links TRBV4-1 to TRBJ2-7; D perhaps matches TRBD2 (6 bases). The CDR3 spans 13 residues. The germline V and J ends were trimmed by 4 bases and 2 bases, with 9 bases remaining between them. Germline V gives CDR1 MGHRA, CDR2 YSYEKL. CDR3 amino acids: CASSRTKTYEQYF. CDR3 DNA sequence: TGCGCCAGCAGCCGGACTAAAACCTACGAGCAGTACTTC.

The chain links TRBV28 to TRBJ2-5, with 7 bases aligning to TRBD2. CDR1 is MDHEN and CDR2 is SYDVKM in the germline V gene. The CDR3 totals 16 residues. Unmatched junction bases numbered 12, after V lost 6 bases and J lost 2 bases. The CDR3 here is CASSLTGAGIQETQYF. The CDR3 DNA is TGTGCCAGCAGCCTGACGGGAGCGGGAATACAAGAGACCCAGTACTTC.